The 15 T cell receptor beta chains below were found in one sample sequenced in a study of blood T cell repertoires in COVID-19. The protocol was immunoSEQ multiplex PCR, while the TCRdb copy is restricted to in-frame clones and leaves out a portion. The repertoire holds about 250,000 clones, with 90% to 95% as singletons. Material: PBMCs or T cells enriched from blood (not recorded which). These receptors were taken from a woman between 18 and 29 years old who had recovered from COVID-19.

V and J are TRBV10-3 and TRBJ1-1; the match to TRBD1 covers 8 bases. The CDR3 is 13 residues long. Germline lookup yields CDR1 ENHRY and CDR2 SYGVKD. The V gene end was trimmed by 6 bases and the J gene end by 1 base; junction bases not matched to a gene: 1. DNA for the CDR3: TGTGCCATCAGGCAGGGGGCGAACACTGAAGCTTTCTTT. Its protein product is CAIRQGANTEAFF.

V is TRBV4-1 and J is TRBJ1-2; 9 bases match TRBD1. CDR1 and CDR2 from the germline V gene are MGHRA and YSYEKL. The CDR3 has 15 residues. The ends lost 1 base at V and 4 bases at J; junction bases unmatched: 4. The CDR3 region is CASSQGDRVGYGYTF. For the CDR3, the DNA is TGCGCCAGCAGCCAAGGGGACAGGGTAGGCTATGGCTACACCTTC.

The CDR3 sequence: CASSRRQAAYEQYF. Here the CDR3 DNA reads TGTGCCAGTAGTAGGAGACAGGCAGCCTACGAGCAGTACTTC. V is TRBV19 and J is TRBJ2-7, with D maybe TRBD1 (6 bases). V lost 4 bases to trimming and J lost 2 bases, with 12 bases between them. The CDR3 spans 14 residues. CDR1 is LNHDA and CDR2 is SQIVND in the germline V gene (reference sequence).

V usage is TRBV5-1 and J usage is TRBJ2-7; TRBD2 agrees at 13 bases. Trimming at V came to 5 bases and at J to 0 bases, leaving 8 bases not matched to a gene. Per the germline V gene, CDR1 is SGHRS and CDR2 is YFSETQ. CDR3 length: 17 residues. The DNA for the CDR3 is TGCGCCAGCAGGGGACTAGCGGGGAACCAGGGCTCCTACGAGCAGTACTTC. Protein product: CASRGLAGNQGSYEQYF.

The V call is TRBV3-1 (or the pseudogene TRBV3-2), the J call TRBJ1-2; 8 bases map to TRBD1. V lost 1 base and J lost 8; bases outside the gene matches: 9. In germline, CDR1 is LGHDT, CDR2 YNNKEL (reference sequence). This CDR3 spans 15 amino acids. As DNA, the CDR3 is TGTGCCAGCAGCCAAGGGGCAGGGGGCTTTCAAGGCTACACCTTC. It codes for CASSQGAGGFQGYTF.

The J gene is TRBJ1-2, the V gene TRBV19; a possible D gene is TRBD1 (5 bases). Germline V gene data show CDR1 as LNHDA and CDR2 as SQIVND (reference sequence). Between the trimmed V and J ends, which lost 4 bases and 7 bases, there was a span of 19 bases. This CDR3 has 15 amino acids. The CDR3, as DNA: TGTGCCAGTAGTAGCCAGGGACTTCTAGGGTTTGGCTACACCTTC. It yields the protein CASSSQGLLGFGYTF.

This rearrangement joins TRBV19 to TRBJ2-7; D is possibly TRBD1 (5 bases). The CDR3 has 13 residues. V was shortened by 10 bases and J by 2 bases, with 15 bases between the two germline ends. CDR1 is LNHDA and CDR2 is SQIVND in the germline V gene (reference sequence). The CDR3 spells CATKARAAYEQYF. The CDR3 DNA reads TGTGCCACCAAGGCCAGGGCAGCCTACGAGCAGTACTTC. The full variable domain, its missing parts supplied by reference TRBV19 and TRBJ2-7, is DGGITQSPKYLFRKEGQNVTLSCEQNLNHDAMYWYRQDPGQGLRLIYYSQIVNDFQKGDIAEGYSVSREKKESFPLTVTSAQKNPTAFYLCATKARAAYEQYFGPGTRLTVT.

A word on this clone: Other nucleotide sequences from this sample produce the same CDR3. The chain recombines TRBV29-1 with TRBJ1-2, with D perhaps TRBD1 (5 bases). The CDR3 covers 12 residues. From germline, CDR1 is SQVTM and CDR2 ANQGSEA. The V end was cut by 3 bases, the J end by 4 bases, with 9 bases between. CDR3 DNA sequence: TGCAGCGTTGAGGGGCAGGGCTATGGCTACACCTTC. Translation gives CSVEGQGYGYTF.

CDR3 amino acids: CASSLMAGAGGTEAFF. As DNA, the CDR3 is TGTGCCAGCAGCTTAATGGCAGGGGCGGGGGGCACTGAAGCTTTCTTT. J is TRBJ1-1 and V is TRBV7-8; a possible D gene is TRBD1 (6 bases). Germline CDR1 SGHVS, CDR2 FQNEAQ. CDR3 length: 16 residues. Between the trimmed V and J ends, which lost 2 bases and 4 bases, there was a span of 17 bases.

The chain carries TRBV28 and TRBJ1-2; D may be TRBD1 (6 bases). V was shortened by 9 bases and J by 8 bases, with 19 bases between the two germline ends. This CDR3 region has 13 residues. Looked up from germline, CDR1 is MDHEN and CDR2 is SYDVKM. The DNA for the CDR3 is TGTGCCAGTAGGGGGGGTCCTTCGGGCGGCTACACCTTC. This sequence encodes CASRGGPSGGYTF.

This sequence joins TRBV24-1 and TRBJ2-5; possibly TRBD1 for D (6 bases). V dropped 4 bases and J dropped 4 bases, with 15 bases sitting between them. The germline V gene encodes CDR1 KGHDR and CDR2 SFDVKD. The CDR3 consists of 15 residues. In DNA form, the CDR3 reads TGTGCCACCAGTGAGCTACAGGGATTTCGAGAGACCCAGTACTTC. Its protein is CATSELQGFRETQYF.

The chain combines TRBV18 with TRBJ2-7; possible D gene TRBD2, 6 bases. Trimming left V 3 bases short and J 10 bases short, with 25 bases between. CDR3 length equals 16 residues. The germline CDR1 and CDR2 sequences are KGHSH and LQKENI. CDR3 loop: CASSPPGRLIAGGQYF. CDR3 nucleotide sequence: TGTGCCAGCTCACCTCCGGGACGGTTGATTGCCGGGGGTCAGTACTTC.

V usage is TRBV19 and J usage is TRBJ1-3, with TRBD1 matching over 8 bases. The germline V gene encodes CDR1 LNHDA and CDR2 SQIVND (reference sequence). Trimming cost V 5 bases and J 4 bases; bases outside gene matches: 7. The CDR3 length is 15 residues. The CDR3 sequence: CASSADRGGGNTIYF. CDR3 DNA sequence: TGTGCCAGTAGTGCAGACAGGGGAGGAGGAAACACCATATATTTT.

Worth noting for this clone: Other DNA sequences of this sample code for an identical CDR3. The chain employs TRBV12-3 or TRBV12-4 and TRBJ1-1, with TRBD1 matching 7 bases. The CDR3 runs 13 residues. Trimming at V came to 3 bases and at J to 4 bases, leaving 2 bases not matched to a gene. The CDR3 DNA is TGTGCCAGCAGTTTTGCAGGGGGCACTGAAGCTTTCTTT. Amino acid sequence: CASSFAGGTEAFF.

CDR3 nucleotide sequence: TGCGCCAGCAGTACCGGGACTAGCAACACCGGGGAGCTGTTTTTT. Its translation is CASSTGTSNTGELFF. V and J are TRBV4-1 and TRBJ2-2, with 9 nucleotides matching TRBD2. V dropped 6 bases and J dropped 2; count of bases not matched to a gene: 4. Germline V gives CDR1 MGHRA, CDR2 YSYEKL. The CDR3 consists of 15 residues.